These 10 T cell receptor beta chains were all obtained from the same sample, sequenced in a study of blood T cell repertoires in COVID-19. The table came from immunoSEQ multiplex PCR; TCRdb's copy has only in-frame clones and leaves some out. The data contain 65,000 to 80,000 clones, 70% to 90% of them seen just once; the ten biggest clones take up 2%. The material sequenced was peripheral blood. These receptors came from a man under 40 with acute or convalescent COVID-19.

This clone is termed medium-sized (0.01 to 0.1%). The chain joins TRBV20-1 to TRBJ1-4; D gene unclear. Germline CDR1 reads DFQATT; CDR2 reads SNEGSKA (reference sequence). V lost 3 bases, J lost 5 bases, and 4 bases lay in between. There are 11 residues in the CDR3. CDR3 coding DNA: TGCAGTGCTAGGAGGAATGAAAAACTGTTTTTT. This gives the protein CSARRNEKLFF.

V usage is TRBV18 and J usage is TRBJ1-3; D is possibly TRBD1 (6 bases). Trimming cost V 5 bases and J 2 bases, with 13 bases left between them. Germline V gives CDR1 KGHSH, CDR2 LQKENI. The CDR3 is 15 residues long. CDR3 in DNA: TGTGCCAGCTCAACAGGGACGGCGGCTGGAAACACCATATATTTT. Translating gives CASSTGTAAGNTIYF.

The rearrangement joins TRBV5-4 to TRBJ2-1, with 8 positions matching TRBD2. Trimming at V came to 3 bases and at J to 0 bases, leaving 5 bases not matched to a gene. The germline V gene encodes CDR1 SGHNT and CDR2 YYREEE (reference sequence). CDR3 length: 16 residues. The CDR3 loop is CASSSSGTSSYNEQFF. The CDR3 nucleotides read TGTGCCAGCAGCTCATCCGGGACTAGCTCCTACAATGAGCAGTTCTTC.

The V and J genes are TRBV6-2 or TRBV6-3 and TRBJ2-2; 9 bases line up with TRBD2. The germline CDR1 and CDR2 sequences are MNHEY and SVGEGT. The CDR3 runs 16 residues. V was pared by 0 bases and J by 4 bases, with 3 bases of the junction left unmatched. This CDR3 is CASSYSREGPTGELFF. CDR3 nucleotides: TGTGCCAGCAGTTACTCGCGGGAGGGACCCACCGGGGAGCTGTTTTTT.

CDR3 in amino acids: CASSRDRGGFNEQFF. Here the CDR3 DNA reads TGTGCCAGCAGCCGCGACAGGGGTGGGTTCAATGAGCAGTTCTTC. The genes are TRBV6-5 and TRBJ2-1, with 8 bases aligning to TRBD1. The CDR3 has 15 residues. The J segment lost 6 bases and the V segment lost 6 bases, leaving 10 bases of the junction unmatched. Germline V CDR1 and CDR2: MNHEY, SVGAGI.

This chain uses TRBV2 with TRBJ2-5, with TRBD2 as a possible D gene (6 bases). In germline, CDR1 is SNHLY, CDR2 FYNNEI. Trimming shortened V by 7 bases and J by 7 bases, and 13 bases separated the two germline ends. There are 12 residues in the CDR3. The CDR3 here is CASKGREGTQYF. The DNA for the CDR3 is TGTGCCAGCAAAGGGCGGGAAGGGACCCAGTACTTC.

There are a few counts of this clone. The CDR3 spells CANMAGWYEQYF. CDR3 coding DNA: TGTGCCAACATGGCAGGGTGGTACGAGCAGTACTTC. The V gene is TRBV19, the J gene TRBJ2-7; D might be TRBD1 (5 bases). The germline V gene encodes CDR1 LNHDA and CDR2 SQIVND (reference sequence). The CDR3 is made up of 12 amino acids. The germline V and J ends were trimmed by 10 bases and 4 bases, with 14 bases remaining between them.

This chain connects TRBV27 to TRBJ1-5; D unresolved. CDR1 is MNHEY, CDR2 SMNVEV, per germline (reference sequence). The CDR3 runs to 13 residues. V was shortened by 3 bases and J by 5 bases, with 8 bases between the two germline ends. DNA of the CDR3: TGTGCCAGCAGTTTCTCAAGCGATCAGCCCCAGCATTTT. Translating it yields CASSFSSDQPQHF.

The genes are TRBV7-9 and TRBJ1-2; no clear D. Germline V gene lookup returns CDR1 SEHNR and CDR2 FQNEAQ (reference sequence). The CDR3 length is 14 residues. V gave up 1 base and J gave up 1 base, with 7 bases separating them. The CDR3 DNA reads TGTGCCAGCAGCTTAGATGGCCTTAACTATGGCTACACCTTC. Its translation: CASSLDGLNYGYTF.

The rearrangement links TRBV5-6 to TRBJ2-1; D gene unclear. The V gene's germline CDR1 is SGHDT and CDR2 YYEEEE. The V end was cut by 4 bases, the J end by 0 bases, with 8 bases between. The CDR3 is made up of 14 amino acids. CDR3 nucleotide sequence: TGTGCCAGCAGCCGAACGAGCTCCTACAATGAGCAGTTCTTC. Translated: CASSRTSSYNEQFF.